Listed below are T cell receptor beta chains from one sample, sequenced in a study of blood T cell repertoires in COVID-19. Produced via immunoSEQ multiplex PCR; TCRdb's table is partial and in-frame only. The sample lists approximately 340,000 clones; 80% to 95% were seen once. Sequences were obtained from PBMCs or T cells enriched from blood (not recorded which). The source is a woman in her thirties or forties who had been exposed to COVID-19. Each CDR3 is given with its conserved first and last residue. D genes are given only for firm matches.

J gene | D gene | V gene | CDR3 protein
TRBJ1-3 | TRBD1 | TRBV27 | CASSLRQGFGNTIYF
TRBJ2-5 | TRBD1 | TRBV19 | CASSYGTGISRETQYF
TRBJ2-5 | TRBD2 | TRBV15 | CATSRERGGLSTQYF
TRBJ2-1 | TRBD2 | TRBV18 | CASSPGLAGVSEQFF
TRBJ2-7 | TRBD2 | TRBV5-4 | CASSQRTSGNDEQYF
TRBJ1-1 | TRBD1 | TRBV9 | CASTPGTGVVMNTEAFF
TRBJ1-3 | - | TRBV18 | CASSPLGQNSGNTIYF
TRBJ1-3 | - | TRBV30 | CAWSVGDSGNTIYF
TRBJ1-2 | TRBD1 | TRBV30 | CAWGQGAVYGYTF
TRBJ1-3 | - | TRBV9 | CASSVGVSSGNTIYF
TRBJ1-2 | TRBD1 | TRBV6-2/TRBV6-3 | CASSPRLTGAGAGYTF
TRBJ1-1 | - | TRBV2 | CASSTAAESEAFF
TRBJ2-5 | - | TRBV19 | CASSIGREETQYF